This T cell receptor beta chain was sequenced for a study of low-dose radiotherapy and immunotherapy resistance in tumors (dated by TCRdb to between 2021 and 2024). Context from the whole study: Cohort 1 received 0.5 Gy per fraction every 2 weeks, with a prescribed total PTV dose of 6.5 Gy. Starting on cycle 1 day 1, patients took 300 mg of aspirin by mouth once a day for four cycles. Patients in Cohort 2 were given 1 Gy per fraction every two weeks, for a total of 13 Gy across 26 weeks. Patients were given nivolumab as a 240 mg flat dose every two weeks and ipilimumab at 1 mg/kg every six weeks, with both drugs delivered intravenously. The trial did not randomize participants into treatment groups. Eight patients were included in the translational analysis: three from the first dose cohort and the first five from the second dose cohort. Cyclophosphamide 200 mg/m2 was given intravenously every two weeks, one day before each radiation and immunotherapy administration.

What the time point label conveys for this sample: after trial treatment. The treatment or condition label corresponds to: LDRT plus nivolumab, ipilimumab, low-dose cyclophosphamide and aspirin (RACIN trial). Donors were enrolled in RACIN, a single-arm phase I dose-escalation trial combining nivolumab, ipilimumab, aspirin, low-dose cyclophosphamide and low-dose radiotherapy. Eligible patients had advanced, TIL-negative solid tumors. Deletion took 6 bases off V and 3 bases off J, with a span of 3 bases between the germline ends. CDR1 and CDR2 (SGHRS, YFSETQ) derive from the germline V gene. From the cysteine through the phenylalanine, the CDR3 covers 10 amino acids. Only CDR3 DNA is held: 30 bases, read in frame from base 1. The sequencer listed for this sample is Illumina HiSeq 2500. Superscript III and a set of TRAV- and TRBV-specific primers were used to synthesize first-strand cDNA, so that both TCRalpha and TCRbeta chains were covered. TCRs were amplified with Phusion for approximately 18 PCR cycles, with a constant-region primer paired with the adapter attached to the V primers. Amplification of the isolated mRNA was done with the MessageAmp II aRNA Amplification Kit, which involved a roughly 16-hour in vitro transcription at 37 degrees C. The Dynabeads mRNA DIRECT Purification Kit was used to isolate mRNA for TCR sequencing. A second approximately 25-cycle Phusion PCR added indexed Illumina adapters, and products were purified with AMPure XP beads. In the source study's methods: Custom Perl scripts pooled TCR sequences encoding the same protein, removed out-of-frame sequences and computed each clonotype's abundance. TCR sequences supported by only a single read were excluded from analysis. Shannon entropy, Gini index, clonality, richness, and the frequency of TCRs shared between repertoires were included as repertoire metrics. In-frame beta chains were kept once TCRdb had trimmed the public reads at Q25 with fastp and called clones with MiXCR. Each entry is one CDR3 protein sequence, shown with its most common DNA and genes. TCRdb's processing, not the authors' own work, is the source of the V and J calls. The sample data list 50,000 or so distinct CDR3 sequences, and 20% to 25% of these were observed just once. 5.5% to 8.5% of the sample is taken by the ten largest.

As for this clonotype: Its antigen is not yet known. The sample holds no much larger clone one base away, and base qualities are not on file.

This TCR was recovered from a male donor with prostate cancer. Here the chain combines TRBV5-1 and TRBJ2-5; the D gene identity is not certain. The sample in question was PBMCs, obtained after low-dose radiotherapy plus immunotherapy. Here the CDR3 is given as CASIEETQYF. The DNA sequence is given as TGCGCCAGCATCGAAGAGACCCAGTACTTC. Extended through the reference TRBV5-1 and TRBJ2-5 proteins, this CDR3 yields the full variable domain: KAGVTQTPRYLIKTRGQQVTLSCSPISGHRSVSWYQQTPGQGLQFLFEYFSETQRNKGNFPGRFSGRQFSNSRSEMNVSTLELGDSALYLCASIEETQYFGPGTRLLVL.